Listed below are T cell receptor beta chains from one sample, sequenced in a study of T cell responses to AZD1222 COVID-19 vaccine. Repertoires were generated with immunoSEQ multiplex PCR, while TCRdb's copy carries only in-frame clones and drops some. The repertoire holds fewer than 200,000 clones, with 85% to 90% as singletons. The sample here was peripheral blood, taken on day 0 of AZD1222 vaccination. Receptor source: an adult in good health. Both conserved end residues are part of each CDR3. Fields, in order: CDR3 DNA, CDR3 protein, J gene, D gene, clone size, V gene. D genes are given only for firm matches. A row's size may be missing; if present it is once, few, many or a size class.

CDR3nt: TGCGCCAGCAGCCAAGTTCTAACCTACGAGCAGTACTTC
CDR3aa: CASSQVLTYEQYF
j_gene: TRBJ2-7
d_gene: NA
abundance: NA
v_gene: TRBV4-3

CDR3nt: TGTGCCAGCTCACCACCGGTGGGTCGAACTGGAAACACCATATATTTT
CDR3aa: CASSPPVGRTGNTIYF
j_gene: TRBJ1-3
d_gene: NA
abundance: once
v_gene: TRBV18

CDR3nt: TGTGCCAGCAGCCAAGATAGCGGGAGGTCCGGGGAGCTGTTTTTT
CDR3aa: CASSQDSGRSGELFF
j_gene: TRBJ2-2
d_gene: TRBD2
abundance: NA
v_gene: TRBV7-2

CDR3nt: TGTGCCAGCAGTCCCAGGGTTACTAACTATGGCTACACCTTC
CDR3aa: CASSPRVTNYGYTF
j_gene: TRBJ1-2
d_gene: NA
abundance: once
v_gene: TRBV28

CDR3nt: TGTGCCAGTAGTATGGGACAGAGGAACACTGAAGCTTTCTTT
CDR3aa: CASSMGQRNTEAFF
j_gene: TRBJ1-1
d_gene: TRBD1
abundance: NA
v_gene: TRBV19

CDR3nt: TGCGCCAGTCAGCGGGGGCCCACAGATACGCAGTATTTT
CDR3aa: CASQRGPTDTQYF
j_gene: TRBJ2-3
d_gene: TRBD2
abundance: once
v_gene: TRBV5-1

CDR3nt: TGTGCCAGCAAAACTGACTATAATTCACCCCTCCACTTT
CDR3aa: CASKTDYNSPLHF
j_gene: TRBJ1-6
d_gene: NA
abundance: NA
v_gene: TRBV2

CDR3nt: TGCAGCGCCTCCCGGGACAGGATGAACACTGAAGCTTTCTTT
CDR3aa: CSASRDRMNTEAFF
j_gene: TRBJ1-1
d_gene: TRBD1
abundance: NA
v_gene: TRBV29-1

CDR3nt: TGTGCCAGCAAAGGCGGGAGCGACAATGAGCAGTTCTTC
CDR3aa: CASKGGSDNEQFF
j_gene: TRBJ2-1
d_gene: TRBD2
abundance: NA
v_gene: TRBV28

CDR3nt: TGTGCCATCAGTGAGTTCTCAGGGACTGACATCCCCGAAAAACTGTTTTTT
CDR3aa: CAISEFSGTDIPEKLFF
j_gene: TRBJ1-4
d_gene: NA
abundance: NA
v_gene: TRBV10-3

CDR3nt: TGTGCCACCAGTGATTTGGGGACTAGCGGGAATGAGCAGTTCTTC
CDR3aa: CATSDLGTSGNEQFF
j_gene: TRBJ2-1
d_gene: TRBD2
abundance: NA
v_gene: TRBV24-1